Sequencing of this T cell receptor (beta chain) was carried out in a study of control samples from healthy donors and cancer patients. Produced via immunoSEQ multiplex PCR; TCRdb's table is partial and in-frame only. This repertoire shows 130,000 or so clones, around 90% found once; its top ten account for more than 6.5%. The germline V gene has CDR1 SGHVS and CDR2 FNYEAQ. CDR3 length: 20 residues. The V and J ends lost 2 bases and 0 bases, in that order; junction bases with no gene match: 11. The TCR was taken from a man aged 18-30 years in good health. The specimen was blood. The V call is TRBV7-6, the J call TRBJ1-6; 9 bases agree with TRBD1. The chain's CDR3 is CASSLLFRDRVLSYNSPLHF. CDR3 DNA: TGTGCCAGCAGCTTATTGTTCCGGGACAGGGTTCTCTCCTATAATTCACCCCTCCACTTT.